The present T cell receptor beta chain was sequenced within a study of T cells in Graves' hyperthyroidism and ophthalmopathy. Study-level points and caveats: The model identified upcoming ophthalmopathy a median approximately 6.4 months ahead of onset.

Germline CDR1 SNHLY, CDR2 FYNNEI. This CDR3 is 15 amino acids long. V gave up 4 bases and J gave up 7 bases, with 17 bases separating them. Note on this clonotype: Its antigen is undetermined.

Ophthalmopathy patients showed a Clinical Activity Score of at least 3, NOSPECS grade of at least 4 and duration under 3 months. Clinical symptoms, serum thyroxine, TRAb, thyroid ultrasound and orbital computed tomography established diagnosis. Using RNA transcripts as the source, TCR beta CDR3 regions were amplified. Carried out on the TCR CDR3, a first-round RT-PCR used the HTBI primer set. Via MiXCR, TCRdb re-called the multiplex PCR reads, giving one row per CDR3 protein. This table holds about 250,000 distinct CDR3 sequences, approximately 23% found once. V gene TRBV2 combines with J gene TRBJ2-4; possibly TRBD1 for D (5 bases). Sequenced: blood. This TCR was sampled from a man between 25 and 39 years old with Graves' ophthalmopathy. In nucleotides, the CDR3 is TGTGCCAGCAGTGGGCTCGGCAGGGCAGCGAACATTCAGTACTTC. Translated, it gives CASSGLGRAANIQYF.